This T cell receptor beta chain derives from a study of T cells in localized non-small cell lung cancer. Concerning this clone: What it recognizes is unknown.

Profiled with immunoSEQ multiplex PCR; TCRdb holds only in-frame clones, not every one. The table shows 7,500 to 10,000 clones, with around two fifths occurring only once. The study's findings and limits: Of the tissues analyzed, uninvolved adjacent lung showed maximal T cell clonality, greater than tumor. Longer survival (overall) was linked to higher T cell density in blood. Of the top 100 tumor clones, median around 62 were in adjacent lung, 25 to 35 among its top 100.

This CDR3 has 15 residues. Germline-derived CDR1 and CDR2 are LNHDA and SQIVND (reference sequence). V trimming: 1 base; J trimming: 4 bases; junction bases outside the gene matches: 6. The sample consisted of lymph node tissue, taken before any cancer treatment. The origin of this receptor is a woman aged 35-70 years with stage I lung adenocarcinoma. V gene TRBV19 combines with J gene TRBJ2-7; 8 nucleotides line up with TRBD2. For the CDR3, the DNA is TGTGCCAGTAGTATAGTAGCGGGGACGCTTTACGAGCAGTACTTC. This encodes CASSIVAGTLYEQYF.